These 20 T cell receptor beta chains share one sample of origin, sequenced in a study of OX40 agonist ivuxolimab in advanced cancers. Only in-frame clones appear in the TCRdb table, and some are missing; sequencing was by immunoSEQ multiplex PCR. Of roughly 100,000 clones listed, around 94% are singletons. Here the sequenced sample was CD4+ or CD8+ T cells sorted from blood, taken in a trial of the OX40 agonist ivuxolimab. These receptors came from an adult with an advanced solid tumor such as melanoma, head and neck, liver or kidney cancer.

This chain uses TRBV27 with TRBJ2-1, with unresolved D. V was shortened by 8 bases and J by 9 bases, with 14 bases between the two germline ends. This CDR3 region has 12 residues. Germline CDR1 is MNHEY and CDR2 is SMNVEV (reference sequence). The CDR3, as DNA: TGTGCCAGCTCCCGCGGTAGGGTTGAGCAGTTCTTC. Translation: CASSRGRVEQFF.

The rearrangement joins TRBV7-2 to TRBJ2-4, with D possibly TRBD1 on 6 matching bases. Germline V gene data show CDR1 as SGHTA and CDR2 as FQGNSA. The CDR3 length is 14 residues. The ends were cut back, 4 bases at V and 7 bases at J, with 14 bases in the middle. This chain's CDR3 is CASSSSRGMNIQYF. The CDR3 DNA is TGTGCCAGCAGCTCATCAAGGGGGATGAACATTCAGTACTTC.

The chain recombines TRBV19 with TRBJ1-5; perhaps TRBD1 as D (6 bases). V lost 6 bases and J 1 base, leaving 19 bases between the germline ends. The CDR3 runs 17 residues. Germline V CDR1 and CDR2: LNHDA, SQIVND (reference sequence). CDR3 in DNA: TGTGCCAGTAGCTTACCAGGGGCGCGCGCGAGCAATCAGCCCCAGCATTTT. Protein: CASSLPGARASNQPQHF.

In DNA form, the CDR3 reads TGTGCCTGGAGTCGGGGTTTGGATACGCAGTATTTT. It specifies CAWSRGLDTQYF. The V call is TRBV30, the J call TRBJ2-3; tentatively, D is TRBD2 (5 bases). V was clipped by 2 bases and J by 6 bases, with 9 bases between them. The length of the CDR3 is 12 residues. Germline CDR1 reads GTSNPN; CDR2 reads SVGIG (reference sequence). Full variable domain (missing parts from reference TRBV30 and TRBJ2-3): SQTIHQWPATLVQPVGSPLSLECTVEGTSNPNLYWYRQAAGRGLQLLFYSVGIGQISSEVPQNLSASRPQDRQFILSSKKLLLSDSGFYLCAWSRGLDTQYFGPGTRLTVL.

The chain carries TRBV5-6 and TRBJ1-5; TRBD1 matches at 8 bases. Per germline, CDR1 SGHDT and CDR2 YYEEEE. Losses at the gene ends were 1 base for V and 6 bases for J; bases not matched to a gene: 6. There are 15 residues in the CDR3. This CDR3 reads CASSLSGGGGQPQHF. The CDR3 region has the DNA TGTGCCAGCAGCTTGTCAGGGGGCGGTGGTCAGCCCCAGCATTTT.

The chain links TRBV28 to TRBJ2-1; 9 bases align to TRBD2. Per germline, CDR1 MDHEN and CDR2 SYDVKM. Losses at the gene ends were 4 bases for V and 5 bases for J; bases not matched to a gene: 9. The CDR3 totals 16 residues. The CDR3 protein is CASSSLRGGANNEQFF. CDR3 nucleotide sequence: TGTGCCAGCAGTTCACTCCGCGGGGGGGCCAACAATGAGCAGTTCTTC.

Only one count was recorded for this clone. CDR3 DNA: TGTGCCAGCAGGGATTACAGGGGAACAGAGACCCAGTACTTC. Its translation: CASRDYRGTETQYF. The rearrangement links TRBV2 to TRBJ2-5; 7 nucleotides agree with TRBD1. The CDR3 sequence is 14 residues long. V lost 6 bases, J lost 4 bases, and 8 bases stayed unmatched. The V gene's germline CDR1 is SNHLY and CDR2 FYNNEI. The whole variable domain, filled in from reference TRBV2 and TRBJ2-5, reads EPEVTQTPSHQVTQMGQEVILRCVPISNHLYFYWYRQILGQKVEFLVSFYNNEISEKSEIFDDQFSVERPDGSNFTLKIRSTKLEDSAMYFCASRDYRGTETQYFGPGTRLLVL.

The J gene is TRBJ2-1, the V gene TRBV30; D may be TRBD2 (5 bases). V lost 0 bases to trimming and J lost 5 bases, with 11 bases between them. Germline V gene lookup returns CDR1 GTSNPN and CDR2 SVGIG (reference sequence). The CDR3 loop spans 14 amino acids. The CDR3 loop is CAWSVQPSHNEQFF. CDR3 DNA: TGTGCCTGGAGTGTACAGCCTAGCCACAATGAGCAGTTCTTC.

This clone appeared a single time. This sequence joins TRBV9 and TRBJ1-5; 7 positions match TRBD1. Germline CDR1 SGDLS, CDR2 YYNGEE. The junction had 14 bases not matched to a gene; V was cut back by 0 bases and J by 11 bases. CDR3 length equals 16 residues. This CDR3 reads CASSVGDRAGGTAQHF. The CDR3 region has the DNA TGTGCCAGCAGCGTAGGCGACAGGGCGGGCGGAACAGCCCAGCATTTT.

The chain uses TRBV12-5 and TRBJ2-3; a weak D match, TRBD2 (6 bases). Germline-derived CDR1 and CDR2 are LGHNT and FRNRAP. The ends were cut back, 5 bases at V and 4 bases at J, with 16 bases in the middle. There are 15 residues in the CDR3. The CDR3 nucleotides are TGTGCTAGTGGTGCCGACACGGGAGCTCCAGATACGCAGTATTTT. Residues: CASGADTGAPDTQYF.

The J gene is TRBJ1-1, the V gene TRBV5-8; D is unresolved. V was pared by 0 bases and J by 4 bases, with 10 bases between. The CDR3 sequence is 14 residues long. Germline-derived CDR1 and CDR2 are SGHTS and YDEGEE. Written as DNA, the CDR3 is TGTGCCAGCAGCTTGGGCGGGGTCGGCACTGAAGCTTTCTTT. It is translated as CASSLGGVGTEAFF.

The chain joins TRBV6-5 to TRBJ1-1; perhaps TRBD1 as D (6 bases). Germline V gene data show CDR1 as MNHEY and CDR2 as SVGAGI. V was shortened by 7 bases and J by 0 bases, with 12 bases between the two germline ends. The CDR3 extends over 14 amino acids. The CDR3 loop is CASTHRDMNTEAFF. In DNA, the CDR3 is TGTGCCAGCACCCACAGGGATATGAACACTGAAGCTTTCTTT.

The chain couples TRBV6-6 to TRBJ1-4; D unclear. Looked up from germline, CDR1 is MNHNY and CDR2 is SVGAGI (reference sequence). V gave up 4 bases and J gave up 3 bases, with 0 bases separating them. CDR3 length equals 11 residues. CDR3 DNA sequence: TGTGCCAGCAGTTCTAATGAAAAACTGTTTTTT. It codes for CASSSNEKLFF.

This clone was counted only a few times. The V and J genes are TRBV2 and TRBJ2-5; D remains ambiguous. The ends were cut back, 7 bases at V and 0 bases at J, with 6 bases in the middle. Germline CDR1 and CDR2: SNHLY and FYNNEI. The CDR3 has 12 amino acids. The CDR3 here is CASKSYQETQYF. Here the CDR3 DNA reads TGTGCCAGCAAATCGTACCAAGAGACCCAGTACTTC.

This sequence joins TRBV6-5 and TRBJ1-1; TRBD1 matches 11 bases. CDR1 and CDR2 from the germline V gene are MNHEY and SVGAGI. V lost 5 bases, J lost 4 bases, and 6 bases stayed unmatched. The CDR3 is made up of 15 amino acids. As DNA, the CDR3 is TGTGCCAGCAGTCTCTTCGGGACAGGGGGCACTGAAGCTTTCTTT. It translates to CASSLFGTGGTEAFF.

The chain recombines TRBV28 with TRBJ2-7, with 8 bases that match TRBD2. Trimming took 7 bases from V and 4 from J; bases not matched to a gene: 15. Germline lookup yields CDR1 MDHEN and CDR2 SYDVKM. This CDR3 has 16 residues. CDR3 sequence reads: CASTENGLAGPYEQYV. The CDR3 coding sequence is TGTGCCAGCACCGAAAATGGGCTAGCGGGCCCTTACGAGCAGTACGTC.

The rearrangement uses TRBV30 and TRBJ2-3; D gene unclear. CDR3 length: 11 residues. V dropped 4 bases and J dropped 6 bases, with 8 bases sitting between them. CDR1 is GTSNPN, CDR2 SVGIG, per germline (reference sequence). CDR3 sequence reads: CAWNPHDTQYF. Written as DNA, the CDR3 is TGTGCCTGGAACCCCCATGATACGCAGTATTTT.

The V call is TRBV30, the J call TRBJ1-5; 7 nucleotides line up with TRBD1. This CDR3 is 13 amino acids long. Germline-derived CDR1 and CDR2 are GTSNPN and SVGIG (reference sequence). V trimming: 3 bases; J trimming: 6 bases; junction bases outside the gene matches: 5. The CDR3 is CAWSAGGSQPQHF. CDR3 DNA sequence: TGTGCCTGGAGCGCAGGGGGGAGTCAGCCCCAGCATTTT.

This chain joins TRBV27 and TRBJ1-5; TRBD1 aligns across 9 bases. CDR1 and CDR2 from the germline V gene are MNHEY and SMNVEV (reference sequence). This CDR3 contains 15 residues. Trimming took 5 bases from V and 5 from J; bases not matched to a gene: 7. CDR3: CASSVGTGRDQPQHF. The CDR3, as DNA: TGTGCCAGCAGTGTCGGGACAGGGAGGGATCAGCCCCAGCATTTT.

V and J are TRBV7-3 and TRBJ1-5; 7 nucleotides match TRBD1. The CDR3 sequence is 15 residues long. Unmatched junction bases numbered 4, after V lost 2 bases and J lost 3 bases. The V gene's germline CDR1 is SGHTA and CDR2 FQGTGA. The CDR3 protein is CASSLVGTVNQPQHF. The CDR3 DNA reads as TGTGCCAGCAGCTTAGTAGGGACAGTCAATCAGCCCCAGCATTTT.